The source of this T cell receptor (beta chain) is a study of T cell responses to AZD1222 COVID-19 vaccine. Findings of the study overall: Of spike-specific TCRs, nearly half reportedly target regions left unmutated in variants.

Germline V gene sequence: CDR1 LNHDA, CDR2 SQIVND (reference sequence). The CDR3 is 13 residues long. Trimming pared 11 bases from V and 6 bases from J, leaving 19 bases between. The assay was immunoSEQ multiplex PCR, and TCRdb's table has in-frame clones only and misses some. The sample contains about 82,000 clones, 90% to 95% of which appear only once. Concerning this clone: Its matching antigen is unknown.

This sequence was found in an adult who received the AZD1222 COVID-19 vaccine. The J gene is TRBJ1-2, the V gene TRBV19; possible D gene TRBD1, 5 bases. The specimen was peripheral blood, collected 28 days after the second AZD1222 dose. Here the CDR3 DNA reads TGTGCCTGCAGCGCCGGGACCGCCAATGGCTACACCTTC. Its protein is CACSAGTANGYTF. Complete variable domain (other parts from reference TRBV19 and TRBJ1-2): DGGITQSPKYLFRKEGQNVTLSCEQNLNHDAMYWYRQDPGQGLRLIYYSQIVNDFQKGDIAEGYSVSREKKESFPLTVTSAQKNPTAFYLCACSAGTANGYTFGSGTRLTVV.